This T cell receptor beta chain was obtained from a study of blood T cell repertoires in COVID-19. Repertoires were generated with immunoSEQ multiplex PCR, while TCRdb's copy carries only in-frame clones and drops some. The sample has some 180,000 clones, about 80% seen once; the top ten hold roughly 20%. V was clipped by 3 bases and J by 1 base; unmatched bases: 17. This CDR3 has 19 residues. Germline CDR1 and CDR2: MNHNS and SASEGT. This clone was seen more than once but under ten times. The sequenced sample consisted of PBMCs or T cells enriched from blood (not recorded which). This sequence joins TRBV6-1 and TRBJ2-7; TRBD2 matches at 8 bases. The receptor was isolated from a woman aged 65 to 85 in a cohort exposed to, infected with or recovered from COVID-19 (not recorded which). As DNA, the CDR3 is TGTGCCAGCAGTGAGGTGGGTAGCGGGACCCGGCCGAGGTCCTACGAGCAGTACTTC. This codes for CASSEVGSGTRPRSYEQYF.